This T cell receptor beta chain came from a study of cytomegalovirus exposure and HLA in healthy donors. Study-level points and caveats: A missense DCLRE1C variant was associated with V- and J-gene trimming of TCR beta chains in a later analysis, and an independent cohort replicated the association. What TCR beta sequences reportedly achieved was accurate prediction of HLA-A and HLA-B alleles in most subjects.

This CDR3 contains 17 residues. Between the trimmed V and J ends, which lost 4 bases and 6 bases, there was a span of 22 bases. Germline CDR1 and CDR2: SGHNT and YYREEE (reference sequence). 13 Jbeta primers and 60 Vbeta primers were used for the PCR. Sequenced by immunoSEQ multiplex PCR; TCRdb stores in-frame clones only, minus some. Of around 100,000 clones in the sample, roughly 69% were seen once. About this clone: Its matching antigen is unknown.

The sequence came from a man aged 25-45 years in good health and CMV-seropositive. The V and J genes are TRBV5-4 and TRBJ2-2; a possible D gene is TRBD1 (7 bases). Sequences were obtained from PBMCs. The CDR3 region has the DNA TGTGCCAGCAGCACGGAGGGGCAGGGGGGCAGGGCCGGGGAGCTGTTTTTT. Its translation is CASSTEGQGGRAGELFF.